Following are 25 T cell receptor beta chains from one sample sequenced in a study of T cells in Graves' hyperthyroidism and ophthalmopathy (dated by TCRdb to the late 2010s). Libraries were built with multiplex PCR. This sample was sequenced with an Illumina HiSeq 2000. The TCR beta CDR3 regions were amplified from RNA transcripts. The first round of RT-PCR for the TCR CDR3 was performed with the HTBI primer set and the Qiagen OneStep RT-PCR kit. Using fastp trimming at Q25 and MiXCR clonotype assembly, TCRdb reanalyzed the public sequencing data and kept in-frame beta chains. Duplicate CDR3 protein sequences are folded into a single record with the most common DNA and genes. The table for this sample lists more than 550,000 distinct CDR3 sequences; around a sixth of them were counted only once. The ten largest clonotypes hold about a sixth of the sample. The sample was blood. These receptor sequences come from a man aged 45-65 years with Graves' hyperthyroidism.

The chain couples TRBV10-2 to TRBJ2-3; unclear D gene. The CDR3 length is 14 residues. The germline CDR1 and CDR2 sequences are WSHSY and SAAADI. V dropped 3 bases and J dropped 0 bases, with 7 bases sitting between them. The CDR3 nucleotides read TGCGCCAGCAGTGACTACCCTAGCACAGATACGCAGTATTTT. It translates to CASSDYPSTDTQYF.

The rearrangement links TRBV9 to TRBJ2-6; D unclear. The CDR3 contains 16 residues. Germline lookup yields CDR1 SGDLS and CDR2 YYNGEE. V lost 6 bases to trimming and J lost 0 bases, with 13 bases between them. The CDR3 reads CASTPNSNSGANVLTF. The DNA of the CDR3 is TGTGCCAGCACCCCCAACAGCAACTCTGGGGCCAACGTCCTGACTTTC.

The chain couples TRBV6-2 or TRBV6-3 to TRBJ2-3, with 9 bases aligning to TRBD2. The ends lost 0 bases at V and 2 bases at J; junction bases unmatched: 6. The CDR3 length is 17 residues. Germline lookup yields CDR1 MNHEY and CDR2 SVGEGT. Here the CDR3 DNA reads TGTGCCAGCAGTTACTCGAGACTAGCGGTAAACACAGATACGCAGTATTTT. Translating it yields CASSYSRLAVNTDTQYF.

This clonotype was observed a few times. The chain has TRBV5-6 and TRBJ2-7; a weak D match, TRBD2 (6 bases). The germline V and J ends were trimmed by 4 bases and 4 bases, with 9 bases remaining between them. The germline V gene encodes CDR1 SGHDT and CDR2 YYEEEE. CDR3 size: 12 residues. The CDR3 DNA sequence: TGTGCCAGCAGCAACGGGGGATACGAGCAGTACTTC. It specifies CASSNGGYEQYF.

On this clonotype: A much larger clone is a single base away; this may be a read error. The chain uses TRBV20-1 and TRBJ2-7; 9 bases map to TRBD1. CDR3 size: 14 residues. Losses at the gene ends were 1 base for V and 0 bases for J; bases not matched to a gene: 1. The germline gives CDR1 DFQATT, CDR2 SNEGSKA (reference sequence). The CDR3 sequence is CSARGDRVSYEQYF. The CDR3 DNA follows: TGCAGTGCTAGAGGGGACAGGGTCTCCTACGAGCAGTACTTC.

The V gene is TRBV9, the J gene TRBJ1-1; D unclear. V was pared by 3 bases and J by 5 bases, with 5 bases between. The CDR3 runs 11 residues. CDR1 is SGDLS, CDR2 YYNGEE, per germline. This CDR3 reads CASSEFTEAFF. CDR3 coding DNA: TGTGCCAGCAGCGAATTTACTGAAGCTTTCTTT. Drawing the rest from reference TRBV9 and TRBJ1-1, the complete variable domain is DSGVTQTPKHLITATGQRVTLRCSPRSGDLSVYWYQQSLDQGLQFLIQYYNGEERAKGNILERFSAQQFPDLHSELNLSSLELGDSALYFCASSEFTEAFFGQGTRLTVV.

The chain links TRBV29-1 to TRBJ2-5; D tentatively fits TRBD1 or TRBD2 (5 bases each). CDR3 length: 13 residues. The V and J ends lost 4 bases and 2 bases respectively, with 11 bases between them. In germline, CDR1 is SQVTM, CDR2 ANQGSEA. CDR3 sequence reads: CSVGGALQETQYF. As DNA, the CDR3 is TGCAGCGTTGGAGGGGCGCTTCAAGAGACCCAGTACTTC.

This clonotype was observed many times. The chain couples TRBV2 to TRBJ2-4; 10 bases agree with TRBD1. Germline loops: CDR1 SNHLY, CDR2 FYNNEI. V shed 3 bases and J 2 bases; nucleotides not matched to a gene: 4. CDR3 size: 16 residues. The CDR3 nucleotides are TGTGCCAGCAGTGATTGGGGACAGGGGTCCAAAAACATTCAGTACTTC. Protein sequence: CASSDWGQGSKNIQYF.

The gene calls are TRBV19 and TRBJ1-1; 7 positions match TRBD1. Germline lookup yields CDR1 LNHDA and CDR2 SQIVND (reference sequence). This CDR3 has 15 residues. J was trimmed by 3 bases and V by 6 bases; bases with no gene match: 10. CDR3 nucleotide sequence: TGTGCCAGTAGCTCGATGAGGGACAGAGACACTGAAGCTTTCTTT. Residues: CASSSMRDRDTEAFF.

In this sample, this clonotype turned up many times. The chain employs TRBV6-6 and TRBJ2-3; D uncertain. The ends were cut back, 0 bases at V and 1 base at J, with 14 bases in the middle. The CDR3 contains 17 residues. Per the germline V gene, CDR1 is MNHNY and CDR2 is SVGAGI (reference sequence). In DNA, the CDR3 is TGTGCCAGCAGTTACTCGATTGGAGTGTACGGCACAGATACGCAGTATTTT. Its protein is CASSYSIGVYGTDTQYF.

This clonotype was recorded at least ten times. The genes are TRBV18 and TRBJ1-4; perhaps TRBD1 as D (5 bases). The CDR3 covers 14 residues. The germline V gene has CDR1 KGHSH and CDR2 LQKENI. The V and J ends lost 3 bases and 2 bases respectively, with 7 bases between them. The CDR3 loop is CASSPTVTNEKLFF. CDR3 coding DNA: TGTGCCAGCTCACCGACAGTGACTAATGAAAAACTGTTTTTT. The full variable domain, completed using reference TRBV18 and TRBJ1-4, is NAGVMQNPRHLVRRRGQEARLRCSPMKGHSHVYWYRQLPEEGLKFMVYLQKENIIDESGMPKERFSAEFPKEGPSILRIQQVVRGDSAAYFCASSPTVTNEKLFFGSGTQLSVL.

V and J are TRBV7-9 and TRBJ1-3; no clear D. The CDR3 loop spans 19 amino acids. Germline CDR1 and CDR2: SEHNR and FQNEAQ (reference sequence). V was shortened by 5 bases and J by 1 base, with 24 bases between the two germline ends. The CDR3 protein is CASSPRAFGGQNSGNTIYF. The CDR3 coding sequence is TGTGCCAGCAGCCCAAGGGCCTTTGGAGGGCAGAATTCTGGAAACACCATATATTTT. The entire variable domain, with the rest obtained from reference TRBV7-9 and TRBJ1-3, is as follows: DTGVSQNPRHKITKRGQNVTFRCDPISEHNRLYWYRQTLGQGPEFLTYFQNEAQLEKSRLLSDRFSAERPKGSFSTLEIQRTEQGDSAMYLCASSPRAFGGQNSGNTIYFGEGSWLTVV.

CDR3 in amino acids: CSARDLLAGAPTGELFF. The CDR3 DNA is TGCAGTGCTAGAGATTTACTAGCGGGGGCGCCCACCGGGGAGCTGTTTTTT. The rearrangement links TRBV20-1 to TRBJ2-2; 11 nucleotides match TRBD2. Trimming removed 0 bases from V and 4 bases from J; junction bases left unmatched: 7. Germline assignment: CDR1 DFQATT and CDR2 SNEGSKA (reference sequence). The CDR3 is 17 amino acids.

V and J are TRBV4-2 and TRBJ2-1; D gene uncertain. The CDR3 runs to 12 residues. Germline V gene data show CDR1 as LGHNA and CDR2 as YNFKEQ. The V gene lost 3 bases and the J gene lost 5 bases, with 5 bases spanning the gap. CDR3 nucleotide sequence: TGTGCCAGCAGCCACGAAAACAATGAGCAGTTCTTC. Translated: CASSHENNEQFF.

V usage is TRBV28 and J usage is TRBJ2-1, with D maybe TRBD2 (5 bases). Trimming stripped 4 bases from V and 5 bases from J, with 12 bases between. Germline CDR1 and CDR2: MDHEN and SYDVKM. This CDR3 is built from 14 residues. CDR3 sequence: CASSSSFRHNEQFF. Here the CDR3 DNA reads TGTGCCAGCAGTTCTAGCTTCCGACACAATGAGCAGTTCTTC. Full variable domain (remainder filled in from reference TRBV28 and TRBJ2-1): DVKVTQSSRYLVKRTGEKVFLECVQDMDHENMFWYRQDPGLGLRLIYFSYDVKMKEKGDIPEGYSVSREKKERFSLILESASTNQTSMYLCASSSSFRHNEQFFGPGTRLTVL.

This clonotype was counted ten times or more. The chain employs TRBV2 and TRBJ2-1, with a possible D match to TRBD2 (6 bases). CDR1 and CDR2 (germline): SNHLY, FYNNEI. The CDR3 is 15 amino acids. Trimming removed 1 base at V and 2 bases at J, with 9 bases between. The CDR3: CASSEVASAYNEQFF. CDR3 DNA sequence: TGTGCCAGCAGTGAAGTGGCTAGCGCCTACAATGAGCAGTTCTTC.

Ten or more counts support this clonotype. Written as DNA, the CDR3 is TGTGCCAGTAGTCGAGCGGGGCAAGAGACCCAGTACTTC. Protein sequence: CASSRAGQETQYF. The chain recombines TRBV19 with TRBJ2-5; 7 positions match TRBD2. V trimming: 5 bases; J trimming: 2 bases; junction bases outside the gene matches: 2. The CDR3 length is 13 residues. The germline V gene has CDR1 LNHDA and CDR2 SQIVND (reference sequence).

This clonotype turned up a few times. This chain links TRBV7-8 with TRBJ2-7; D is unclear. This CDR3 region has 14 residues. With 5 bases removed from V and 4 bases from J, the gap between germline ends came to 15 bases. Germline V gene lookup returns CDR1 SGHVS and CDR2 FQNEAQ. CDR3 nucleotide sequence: TGTGCCAGCAGCCCCGGCGAGCGCGCGTACGAGCAGTACTTC. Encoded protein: CASSPGERAYEQYF.

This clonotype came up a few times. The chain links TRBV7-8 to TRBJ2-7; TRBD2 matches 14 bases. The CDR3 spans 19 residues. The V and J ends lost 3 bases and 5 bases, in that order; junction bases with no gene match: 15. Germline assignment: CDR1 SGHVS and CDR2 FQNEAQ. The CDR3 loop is CASSFTGLAGASVPNEQYF. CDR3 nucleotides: TGTGCCAGCAGCTTCACGGGACTAGCGGGAGCATCCGTCCCAAACGAGCAGTACTTC. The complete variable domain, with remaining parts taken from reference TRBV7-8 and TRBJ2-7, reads GAGVSQSPRYKVAKRGQDVALRCDPISGHVSLFWYQQALGQGPEFLTYFQNEAQLDKSGLPSDRFFAERPEGSVSTLKIQRTQQEDSAVYLCASSFTGLAGASVPNEQYFGPGTRLTVT.

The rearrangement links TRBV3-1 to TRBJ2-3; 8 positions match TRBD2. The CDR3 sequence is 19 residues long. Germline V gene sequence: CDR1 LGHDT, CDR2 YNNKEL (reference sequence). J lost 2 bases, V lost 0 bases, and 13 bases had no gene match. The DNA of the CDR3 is TGTGCCAGCAGCCAAGACCTAGCGGGCATCTCCCAATACACAGATACGCAGTATTTT. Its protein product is CASSQDLAGISQYTDTQYF.

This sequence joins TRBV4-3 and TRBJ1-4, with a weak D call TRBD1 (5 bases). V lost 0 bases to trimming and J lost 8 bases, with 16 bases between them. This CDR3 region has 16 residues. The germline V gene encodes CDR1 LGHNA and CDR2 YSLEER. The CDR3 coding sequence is TGCGCCAGCAGCCAAGATACGCTACAGGTGGGGGAAAAACTGTTTTTT. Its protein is CASSQDTLQVGEKLFF.

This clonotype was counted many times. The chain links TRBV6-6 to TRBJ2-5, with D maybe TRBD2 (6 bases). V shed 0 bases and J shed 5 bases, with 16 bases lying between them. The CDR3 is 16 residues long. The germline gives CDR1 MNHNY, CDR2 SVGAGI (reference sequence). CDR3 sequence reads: CASSYSNPTRWETQYF. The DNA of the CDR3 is TGTGCCAGCAGTTACTCGAACCCGACTAGATGGGAGACCCAGTACTTC.

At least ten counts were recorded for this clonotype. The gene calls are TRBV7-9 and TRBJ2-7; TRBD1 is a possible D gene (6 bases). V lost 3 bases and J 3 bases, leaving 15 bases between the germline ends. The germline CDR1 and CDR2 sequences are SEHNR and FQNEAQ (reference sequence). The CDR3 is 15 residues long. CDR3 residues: CASSFTWQGFYEQYF. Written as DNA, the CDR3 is TGTGCCAGCAGCTTCACCTGGCAGGGGTTCTACGAGCAGTACTTC.

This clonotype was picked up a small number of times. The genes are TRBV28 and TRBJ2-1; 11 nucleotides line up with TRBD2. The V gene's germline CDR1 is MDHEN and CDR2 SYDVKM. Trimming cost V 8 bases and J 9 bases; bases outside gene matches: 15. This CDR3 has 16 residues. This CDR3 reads CASHYDSGRESSEQFF. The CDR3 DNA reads TGTGCCAGCCATTACGATAGCGGGAGGGAGAGCAGTGAGCAGTTCTTC.

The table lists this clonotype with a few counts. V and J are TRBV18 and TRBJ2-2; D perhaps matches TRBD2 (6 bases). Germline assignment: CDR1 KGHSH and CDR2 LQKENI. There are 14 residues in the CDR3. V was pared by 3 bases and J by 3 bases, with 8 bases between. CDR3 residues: CASSPWDYTGELFF. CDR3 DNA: TGTGCCAGCTCACCCTGGGACTACACCGGGGAGCTGTTTTTT. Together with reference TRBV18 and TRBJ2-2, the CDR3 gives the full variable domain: NAGVMQNPRHLVRRRGQEARLRCSPMKGHSHVYWYRQLPEEGLKFMVYLQKENIIDESGMPKERFSAEFPKEGPSILRIQQVVRGDSAAYFCASSPWDYTGELFFGEGSRLTVL.